This passage covers 5 T cell receptor beta chains from one sample sequenced in a study of T-cell reconstitution after alpha-beta-depleted transplantation in children. Study conclusions and caveats: At one year after transplant, newly produced T cells mostly accounted for T-cell counts and diversity.

Unique molecular identifiers were used to barcode this TCRbeta library. MiXCR was run by TCRdb on the PCR reads, yielding one entry per CDR3 protein. Of hundreds of thousands of distinct CDR3 sequences in the sample, nearly 8% were seen once. For these receptors, no antigen is known. Sequenced material: peripheral blood, taken 360 days after TCRalphabeta/CD19-depleted stem cell transplant. These receptors all come from a female patient between 2 and 15 years old who had a stem cell transplant for Fanconi anemia, so the T cells may come from the graft donor.

This clonotype was found many times. This rearrangement joins TRBV5-1 to TRBJ2-6; D ambiguous. Trimming removed 0 bases from V and 0 bases from J, with 1 base in between. The CDR3 totals 14 residues. The germline V gene encodes CDR1 SGHRS and CDR2 YFSETQ. Written as DNA, the CDR3 is TGCGCCAGCAGCTTGGTCTCTGGGGCCAACGTCCTGACTTTC. As protein: CASSLVSGANVLTF.

This clonotype was counted many times. The rearrangement uses TRBV6-1 and TRBJ2-5, with 10 bases identical to TRBD1. The V gene end was trimmed by 0 bases and the J gene end by 3 bases; junction bases not matched to a gene: 4. Germline values: CDR1 MNHNS, CDR2 SASEGT. The CDR3 sequence is 16 residues long. This chain's CDR3 is CASSEADRGVEETQYF. In DNA, the CDR3 is TGTGCCAGCAGTGAAGCGGACAGGGGGGTCGAAGAGACCCAGTACTTC.

This clonotype was recorded at least ten times. This chain uses TRBV4-3 with TRBJ1-1; D might be TRBD1 (5 bases). This CDR3 comprises 14 residues. The V end was cut by 0 bases, the J end by 3 bases, with 8 bases between. The germline V gene has CDR1 LGHNA and CDR2 YSLEER. CDR3 sequence: CASSQDLGDTEAFF. CDR3 nucleotide sequence: TGCGCCAGCAGCCAAGATTTGGGGGACACTGAAGCTTTCTTT.

This rearrangement joins TRBV3-1 to TRBJ2-1, with 7 bases fitting TRBD1. Trimming removed 7 bases from V and 2 bases from J; junction bases left unmatched: 8. The CDR3 extends over 15 amino acids. The germline gives CDR1 LGHDT, CDR2 YNNKEL (reference sequence). The CDR3 nucleotides are TGTGCCAGCATCGGGTGGACAGGAGCCTACAATGAGCAGTTCTTC. As protein: CASIGWTGAYNEQFF.

This clonotype was counted at least ten times. The V call is TRBV20-1, the J call TRBJ2-2; 7 bases agree with TRBD1. Germline V lookup: CDR1 DFQATT, CDR2 SNEGSKA (reference sequence). This CDR3 is 14 amino acids long. V lost 3 bases to trimming and J lost 0 bases; unmatched junction nucleotides: 1. CDR3 in amino acids: CSARTGPNTGELFF. Written as DNA, the CDR3 is TGCAGTGCTAGGACAGGGCCGAACACCGGGGAGCTGTTTTTT.